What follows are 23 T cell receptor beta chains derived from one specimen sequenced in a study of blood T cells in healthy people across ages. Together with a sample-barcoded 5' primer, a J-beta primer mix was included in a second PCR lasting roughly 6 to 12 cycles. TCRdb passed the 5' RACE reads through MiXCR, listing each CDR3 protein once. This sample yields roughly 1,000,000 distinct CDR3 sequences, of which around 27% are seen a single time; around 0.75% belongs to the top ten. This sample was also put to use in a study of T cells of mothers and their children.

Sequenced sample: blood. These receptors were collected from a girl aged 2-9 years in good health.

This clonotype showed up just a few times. CDR3 nucleotide sequence: TGCAGTGCTATACCCGGGACAGAAGTGAGTGGCTACACCTTC. Amino acid sequence: CSAIPGTEVSGYTF. The gene calls are TRBV20-1 and TRBJ1-2, with 7 positions matching TRBD1. J lost 7 bases, V lost 4 bases, and 12 bases had no gene match. Germline V gene data show CDR1 as DFQATT and CDR2 as SNEGSKA (reference sequence). This CDR3 is 14 amino acids long.

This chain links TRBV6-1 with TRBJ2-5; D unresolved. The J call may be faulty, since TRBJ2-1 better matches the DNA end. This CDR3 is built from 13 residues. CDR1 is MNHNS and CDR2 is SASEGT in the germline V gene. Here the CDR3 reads CASSEALLYEQFF. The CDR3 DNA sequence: TGTGCCAGCAGTGAAGCCTTACTCTATGAGCAGTTCTTC.

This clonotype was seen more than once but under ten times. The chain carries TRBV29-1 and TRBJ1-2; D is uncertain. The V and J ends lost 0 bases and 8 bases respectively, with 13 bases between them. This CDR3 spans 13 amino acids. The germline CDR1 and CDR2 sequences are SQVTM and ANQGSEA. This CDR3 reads CSVEEPPGGGYTF. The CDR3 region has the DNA TGCAGCGTTGAAGAACCACCGGGCGGCGGCTACACCTTC. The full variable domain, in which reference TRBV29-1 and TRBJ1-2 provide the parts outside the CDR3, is SAVISQKPSRDICQRGTSLTIQCQVDSQVTMMFWYRQQPGQSLTLIATANQGSEATYESGFVIDKFPISRPNLTFSTLTVSNMSPEDSSIYLCSVEEPPGGGYTFGSGTRLTVV.

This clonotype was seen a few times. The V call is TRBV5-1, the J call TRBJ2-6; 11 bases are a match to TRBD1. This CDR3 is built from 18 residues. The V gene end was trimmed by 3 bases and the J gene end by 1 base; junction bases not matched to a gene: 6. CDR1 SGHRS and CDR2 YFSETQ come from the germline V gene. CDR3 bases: TGCGCCAGCAGCTCCGGGACAGGGGGAGGATCTGGGGCCAACGTCCTGACTTTC. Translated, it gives CASSSGTGGGSGANVLTF.

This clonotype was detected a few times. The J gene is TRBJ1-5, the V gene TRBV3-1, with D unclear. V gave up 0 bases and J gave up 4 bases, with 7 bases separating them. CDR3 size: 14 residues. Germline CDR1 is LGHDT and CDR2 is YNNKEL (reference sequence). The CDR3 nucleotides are TGTGCCAGCAGCCAAGAGGTACAGAATCAGCCCCAGCATTTT. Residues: CASSQEVQNQPQHF.

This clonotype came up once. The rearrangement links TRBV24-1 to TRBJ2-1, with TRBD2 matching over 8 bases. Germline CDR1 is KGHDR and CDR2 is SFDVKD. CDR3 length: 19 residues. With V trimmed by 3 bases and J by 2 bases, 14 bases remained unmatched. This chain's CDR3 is CATSDPNSRGGTTYNEQFF. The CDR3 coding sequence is TGTGCCACCAGTGATCCCAATTCTCGGGGGGGAACGACCTACAATGAGCAGTTCTTC.

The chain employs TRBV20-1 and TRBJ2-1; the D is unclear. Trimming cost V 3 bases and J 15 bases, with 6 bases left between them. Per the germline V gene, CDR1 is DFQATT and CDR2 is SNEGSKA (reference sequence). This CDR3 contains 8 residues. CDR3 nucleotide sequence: TGCAGTGCTAGCGAGATGTTCTTC. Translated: CSASEMFF.

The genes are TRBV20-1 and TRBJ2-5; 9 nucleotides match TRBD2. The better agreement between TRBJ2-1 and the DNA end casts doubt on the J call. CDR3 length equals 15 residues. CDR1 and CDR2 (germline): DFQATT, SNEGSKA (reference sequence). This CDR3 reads CSAQSLTSGYNEQFF. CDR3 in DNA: TGCAGTGCCCAAAGCCTGACTAGCGGATACAATGAGCAGTTCTTC.

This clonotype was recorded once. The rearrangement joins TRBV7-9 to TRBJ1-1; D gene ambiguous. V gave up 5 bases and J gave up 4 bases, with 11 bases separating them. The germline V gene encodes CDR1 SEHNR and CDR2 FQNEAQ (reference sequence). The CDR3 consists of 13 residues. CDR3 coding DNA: TGTGCCAGCAGCCCTGAATGGGGCACTGAAGCTTTCTTT. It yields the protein CASSPEWGTEAFF.

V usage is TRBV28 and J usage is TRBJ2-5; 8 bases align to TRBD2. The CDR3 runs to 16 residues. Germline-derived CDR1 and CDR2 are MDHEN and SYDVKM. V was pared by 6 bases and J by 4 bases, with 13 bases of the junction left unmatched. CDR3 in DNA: TGTGCCAGCAGCCCCCACGCGGGGGGATCAGGAGAGACCCAGTACTTC. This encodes CASSPHAGGSGETQYF.

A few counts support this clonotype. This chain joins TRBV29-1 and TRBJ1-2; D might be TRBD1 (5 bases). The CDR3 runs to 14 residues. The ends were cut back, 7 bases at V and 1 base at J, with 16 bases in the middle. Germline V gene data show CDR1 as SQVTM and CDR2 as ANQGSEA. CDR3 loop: CSAPDGADNYGYTF. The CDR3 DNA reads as TGCAGCGCCCCCGACGGGGCAGATAACTATGGCTACACCTTC.

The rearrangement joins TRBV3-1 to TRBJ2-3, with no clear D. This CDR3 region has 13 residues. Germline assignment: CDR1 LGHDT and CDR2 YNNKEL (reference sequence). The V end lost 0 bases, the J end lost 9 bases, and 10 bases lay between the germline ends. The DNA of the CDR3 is TGTGCCAGCAGCCAAGAGGCGGTGTTCACGCAGTATTTT. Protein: CASSQEAVFTQYF.

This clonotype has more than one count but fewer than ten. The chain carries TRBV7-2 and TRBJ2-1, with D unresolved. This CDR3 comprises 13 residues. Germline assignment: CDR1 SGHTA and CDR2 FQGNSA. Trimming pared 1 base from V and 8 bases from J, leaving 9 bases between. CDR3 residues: CASSLGPSDEQFF. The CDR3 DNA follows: TGTGCCAGCAGCTTAGGACCATCCGATGAGCAGTTCTTC.

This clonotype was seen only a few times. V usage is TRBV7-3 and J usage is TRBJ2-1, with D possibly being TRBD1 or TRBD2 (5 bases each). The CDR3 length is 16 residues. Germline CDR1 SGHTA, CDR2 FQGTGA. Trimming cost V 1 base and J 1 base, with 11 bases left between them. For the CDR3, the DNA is TGTGCCAGCAGCTTAAGTCTGGGGGTATCCTACAATGAGCAGTTCTTC. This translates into CASSLSLGVSYNEQFF.

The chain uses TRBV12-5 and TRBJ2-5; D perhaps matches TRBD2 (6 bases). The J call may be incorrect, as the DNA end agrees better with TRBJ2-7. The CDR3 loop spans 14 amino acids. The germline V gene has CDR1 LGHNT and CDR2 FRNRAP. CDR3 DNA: TGTGCTAGTGGTTTGGCGGAGGGTTACTACGAGCAGTACTTC. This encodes CASGLAEGYYEQYF.

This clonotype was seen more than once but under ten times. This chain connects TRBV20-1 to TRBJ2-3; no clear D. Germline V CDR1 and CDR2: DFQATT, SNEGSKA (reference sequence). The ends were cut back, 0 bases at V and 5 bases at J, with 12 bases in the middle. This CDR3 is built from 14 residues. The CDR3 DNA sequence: TGCAGTGCTAGAGAGGGCGCTCCCCAAGATACGCAGTATTTT. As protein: CSAREGAPQDTQYF.

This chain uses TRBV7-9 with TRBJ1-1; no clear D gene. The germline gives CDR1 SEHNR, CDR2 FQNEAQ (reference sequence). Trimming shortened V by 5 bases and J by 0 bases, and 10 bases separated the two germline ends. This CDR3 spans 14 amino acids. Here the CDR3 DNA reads TGTGCCAGCAGCCTAGAGCCCGTGAACACTGAAGCTTTCTTT. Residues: CASSLEPVNTEAFF.

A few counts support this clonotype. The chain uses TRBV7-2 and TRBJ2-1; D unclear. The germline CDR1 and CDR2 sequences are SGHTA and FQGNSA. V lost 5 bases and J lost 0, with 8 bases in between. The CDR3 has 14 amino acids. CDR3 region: CASSPKSSYNEQFF. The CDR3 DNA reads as TGTGCCAGCAGCCCTAAGAGCTCCTACAATGAGCAGTTCTTC.

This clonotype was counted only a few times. The CDR3 region has the DNA TGTGCCAGTAAGGGACCAGGGCGCTCCCTTAATGAAAAACTGTTTTTT. This encodes CASKGPGRSLNEKLFF. The chain uses TRBV19 and TRBJ1-4, with D maybe TRBD1 (5 bases). The V gene lost 7 bases and the J gene lost 4 bases, with 19 bases spanning the gap. The CDR3 covers 16 residues. CDR1 and CDR2 from the germline V gene are LNHDA and SQIVND (reference sequence).

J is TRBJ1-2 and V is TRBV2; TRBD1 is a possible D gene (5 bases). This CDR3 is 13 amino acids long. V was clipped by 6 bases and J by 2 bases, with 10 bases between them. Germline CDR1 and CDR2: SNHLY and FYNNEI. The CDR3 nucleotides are TGTGCCAGCAGACAGGATTGGAACTATGGCTACACCTTC. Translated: CASRQDWNYGYTF.

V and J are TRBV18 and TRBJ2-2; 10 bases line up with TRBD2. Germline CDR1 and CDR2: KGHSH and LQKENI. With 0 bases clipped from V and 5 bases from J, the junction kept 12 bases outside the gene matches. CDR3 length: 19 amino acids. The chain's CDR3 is CASSPPHQSLAGWTGELFF. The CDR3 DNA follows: TGTGCCAGCTCACCACCGCACCAGTCACTAGCGGGGTGGACCGGGGAGCTGTTTTTT.

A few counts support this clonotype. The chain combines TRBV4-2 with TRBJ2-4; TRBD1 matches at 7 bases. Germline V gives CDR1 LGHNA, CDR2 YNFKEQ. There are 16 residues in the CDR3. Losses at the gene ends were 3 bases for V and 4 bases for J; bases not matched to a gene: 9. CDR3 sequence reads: CASSQASGTEKNIQYF. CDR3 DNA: TGTGCCAGCAGCCAGGCCTCCGGGACAGAGAAAAACATTCAGTACTTC.

CDR3 DNA sequence: TGTGCCAGCAGCTTTAGTATATTAGGGGGGGGATCCCTCGCGCAGTATTTT. Translation gives CASSFSILGGGSLAQYF. The chain links TRBV7-2 to TRBJ2-3, with D possibly TRBD2 on 7 matching bases. The CDR3 contains 17 residues. Trimming stripped 3 bases from V and 10 bases from J, with 26 bases between. Germline loops: CDR1 SGHTA, CDR2 FQGNSA.